The following is a T cell receptor beta chain sequence with its context. Assay: immunoSEQ multiplex PCR; the TCRdb copy retains only in-frame clones and omits some. This table has approximately 88,000 clones, around 93% appearing once. This CDR3 has 13 residues. Germline V gene lookup returns CDR1 MNHEY and CDR2 SVGAGI. V shed 7 bases and J shed 11 bases, with 20 bases lying between them. This specimen comes from a study of T cell changes during pregnancy in multiple sclerosis. V and J are TRBV6-5 and TRBJ1-1; perhaps TRBD1 as D (5 bases). This clonotype was sampled from a female donor with multiple sclerosis, enrolled in a pregnancy study. The sequences come from peripheral blood, collected in the first trimester of pregnancy. The DNA for the CDR3 is TGTGCCAGCATGGTCGGTCGGAGCGGGACGGCTTTCTTT. Amino acids: CASMVGRSGTAFF.